The 4 T cell receptor beta chains listed next were all sequenced from one sample in a study of blood T cell repertoires in COVID-19. Method: immunoSEQ multiplex PCR; TCRdb's copy keeps in-frame clones and lacks some. This sample has more than 300,000 clones; 90% occur once, and the top ten carry 3.9%. The specimen sequenced was PBMCs or T cells enriched from blood (not recorded which). The receptors derive from a young woman who had been exposed to COVID-19.

The chain has TRBV4-2 and TRBJ1-1, with D possibly matching TRBD1 (5 bases). There are 13 residues in the CDR3. Germline CDR1 is LGHNA and CDR2 is YNFKEQ. With 8 bases removed from V and 3 bases from J, the gap between germline ends came to 13 bases. The DNA of the CDR3 is TGTGCCAGCCTCGGGCAGGGCGACACTGAAGCTTTCTTT. Protein: CASLGQGDTEAFF.

This chain connects TRBV27 to TRBJ1-1, with 8 bases that match TRBD1. The CDR3 spans 13 residues. Germline V gives CDR1 MNHEY, CDR2 SMNVEV (reference sequence). The V and J ends lost 2 bases and 8 bases, in that order; junction bases with no gene match: 4. This CDR3 is CASSLKWDREAFF. DNA of the CDR3: TGTGCCAGCAGTTTAAAGTGGGACAGGGAAGCTTTCTTT.

This clone was counted between two and nine times. J is TRBJ2-5 and V is TRBV15, with 9 bases aligning to TRBD2. J gave up 5 bases and V 3 bases, and 7 bases lay outside the gene matches. The CDR3 covers 15 residues. Germline CDR1 is LNHNV and CDR2 is YYDKDF (reference sequence). The CDR3 DNA reads as TGTGCCACCAGCAGTGCCAGCGGGGGGTACGAGACCCAGTACTTC. Amino acids: CATSSASGGYETQYF. The whole variable domain, filled in from reference TRBV15 and TRBJ2-5, reads DAMVIQNPRYQVTQFGKPVTLSCSQTLNHNVMYWYQQKSSQAPKLLFHYYDKDFNNEADTPDNFQSRRPNTSFCFLDIRSPGLGDTAMYLCATSSASGGYETQYFGPGTRLLVL.

The rearrangement links TRBV6-1 to TRBJ1-2; 11 nucleotides align to TRBD1. The trim removed 3 bases at V and 6 bases at J, leaving 15 bases unmatched. This CDR3 has 18 residues. In germline, CDR1 is MNHNS, CDR2 SASEGT. The CDR3 region is CASSELWDRGALFHGYTF. The CDR3 DNA sequence: TGTGCCAGCAGTGAGTTGTGGGACAGGGGGGCCTTATTCCATGGCTACACCTTC.